This entry lists 2 T cell receptor beta chains sequenced from one sample in a study of T cells after yellow fever vaccination. One entry per CDR3 protein, called by TCRdb with MiXCR from the 5' RACE reads. The sample holds 45,000 to 60,000 distinct CDR3 sequences, about 6.6% seen once. This specimen consisted of CD8+ T cells not binding an NS4B(214-222) dextramer, sorted from PBMCs, obtained roughly 45 days after the first yellow fever vaccination. Receptors originate from a man in his late teens or twenties who received the YFV17D yellow fever vaccine.

The chain recombines TRBV7-9 with TRBJ1-2; no definite D call. Trimming took 0 bases from V and 4 from J, leaving 9 bases between them. Looked up from germline, CDR1 is SEHNR and CDR2 is FQNEAQ (reference sequence). The CDR3 spans 14 residues. CDR3 in amino acids: CASSLAQVVYGYTF. The CDR3 DNA is TGTGCCAGCAGCTTAGCGCAGGTAGTCTATGGCTACACCTTC.

Ten or more counts support this clonotype. The chain couples TRBV9 to TRBJ2-3, with D uncertain. The V gene's germline CDR1 is SGDLS and CDR2 YYNGEE. This CDR3 has 14 amino acids. Trimming stripped 0 bases from V and 0 bases from J, with 5 bases between. Written as DNA, the CDR3 is TGTGCCAGCAGCGTAGGTGGTAGCACAGATACGCAGTATTTT. This codes for CASSVGGSTDTQYF.